This T cell receptor (beta chain) was observed in a study of T-cell memory formation after mild COVID-19. TCRdb used MiXCR to reprocess the 5' RACE reads, holding one entry per CDR3 protein. Of 190,000 or so distinct CDR3 sequences in the sample, around 25% were seen once. The TCR originated in an adult woman who had mild COVID-19 (a few samples of this study predate the infection). Cell type and time point are not known. Sequencing was done on a sample of PBMCs or a T cell subset sorted from them (not recorded which).

CDR3 nucleotides: TGCGCCAGCAGTCCAGTATCCCCATCAGGTTCTGGGGCCAACGTCCTGACTTTC. Translation: CASSPVSPSGSGANVLTF. The J gene is TRBJ2-6, the V gene TRBV23-1, with unresolved D. TRBV23-1 is identified as an open reading frame with a role that is uncertain. V lost 4 bases and J lost 1, with 17 bases in between. The CDR3 runs to 18 residues.